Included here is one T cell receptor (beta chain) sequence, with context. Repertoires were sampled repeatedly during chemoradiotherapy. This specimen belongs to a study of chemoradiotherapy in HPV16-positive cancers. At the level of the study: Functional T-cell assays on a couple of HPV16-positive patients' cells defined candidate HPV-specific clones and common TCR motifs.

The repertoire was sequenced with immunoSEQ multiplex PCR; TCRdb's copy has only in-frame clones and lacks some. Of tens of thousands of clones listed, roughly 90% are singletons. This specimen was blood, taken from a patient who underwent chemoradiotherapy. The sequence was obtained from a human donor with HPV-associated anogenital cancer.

CDR3 in amino acids: CASGVAYEQYF. DNA of the CDR3: TGTGCCAGCGGGGTCGCCTACGAGCAGTACTTC. J is TRBJ2-7 and V is TRBV6-1; D unclear. CDR1 MNHNS and CDR2 SASEGT come from the germline V gene. CDR3 length: 11 residues. The V gene lost 8 bases and the J gene lost 2 bases, with 7 bases spanning the gap.